This T cell receptor (beta chain) came from a study of CD8+CD57+ T cells in acquired aplastic anemia. General study points: Shared by patients and controls, 25 to 30 CD8+ CDR3s were abundant in patients.

V was trimmed by 4 bases and J by 3 bases, leaving 28 bases between them. The CDR3 length is 19 residues. CDR1 SGHRS and CDR2 YFSETQ come from the germline V gene. This clonotype came up many times. Its antigen is not identified. Researchers used genomic DNA as the template to profile TCR beta VDJ and CDR3. Via MiXCR, TCRdb re-called the reads, giving one row per CDR3 protein. The sample yields about 80,000 distinct CDR3 sequences, approximately 45% seen once. The sequencing input was sorted CD4+, CD8+, or CD8+CD57+ T cells (not recorded which) from PBMCs. The rearrangement uses TRBV5-1 and TRBJ1-2; TRBD1 is a possible D gene (5 bases). The source is a human donor in good health, serving as a control. The CDR3 is CASSPKWTAGSNPYYGYTF. The CDR3 bases are TGCGCCAGCAGCCCAAAGTGGACGGCAGGGTCGAACCCCTACTATGGCTACACCTTC.